This entry concerns a single T cell receptor beta chain. As yet, its antigen is unknown. Data came from immunoSEQ multiplex PCR; TCRdb stores just in-frame clones and leaves some out. In the table there are approximately 240,000 clones, about 90% of which are singletons. This specimen comes from a study of cytomegalovirus exposure and HLA in healthy donors. Overall study results and limits: Confirmation in vitro established that a few CMV-associated chains were specific for CMV antigens. TCR clusters originating in the first cohort tended to co-occur in the 120 validation repertoires, according to a later analysis.

The donors formed part of the 120-subject validation cohort, distinct from the roughly 620-subject first cohort. Trimming removed 2 bases at V and 4 bases at J, with 12 bases between. Per the germline V gene, CDR1 is WNHNN and CDR2 is SYGVQD (reference sequence). The CDR3 spans 15 residues. This TCR derives from a woman aged 18 to 35 in good health and CMV-seronegative. The sequenced sample consisted of PBMCs. V usage is TRBV10-1 and J usage is TRBJ2-1, with a tentative D call TRBD1 (5 bases). CDR3 region: CASSENRSPYNEQFF. Here the CDR3 DNA reads TGCGCCAGCAGTGAGAACAGGTCCCCATACAATGAGCAGTTCTTC.